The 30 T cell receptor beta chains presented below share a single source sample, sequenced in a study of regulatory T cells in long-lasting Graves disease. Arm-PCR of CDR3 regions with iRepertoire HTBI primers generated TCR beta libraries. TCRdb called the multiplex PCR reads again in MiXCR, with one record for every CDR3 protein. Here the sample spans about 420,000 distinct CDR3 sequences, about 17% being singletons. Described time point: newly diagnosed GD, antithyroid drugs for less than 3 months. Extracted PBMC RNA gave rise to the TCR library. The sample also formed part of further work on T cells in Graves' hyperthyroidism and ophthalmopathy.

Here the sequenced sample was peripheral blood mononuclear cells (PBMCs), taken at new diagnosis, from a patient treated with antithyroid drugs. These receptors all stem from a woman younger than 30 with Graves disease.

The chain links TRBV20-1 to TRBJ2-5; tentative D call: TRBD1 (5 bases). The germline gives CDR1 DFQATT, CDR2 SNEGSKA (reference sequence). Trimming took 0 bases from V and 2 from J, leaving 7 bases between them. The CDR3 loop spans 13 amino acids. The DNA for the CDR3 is TGCAGTGCTAGAGATTCAGGGCAAGAGACCCAGTACTTC. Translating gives CSARDSGQETQYF.

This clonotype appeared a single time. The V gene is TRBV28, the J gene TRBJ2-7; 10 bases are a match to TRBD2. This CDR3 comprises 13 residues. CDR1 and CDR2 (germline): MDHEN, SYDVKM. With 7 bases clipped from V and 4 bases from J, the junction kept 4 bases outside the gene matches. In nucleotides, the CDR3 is TGTGCCAGCACCCTGGGACTAGCGTACGAGCAGTACTTC. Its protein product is CASTLGLAYEQYF.

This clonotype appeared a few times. CDR3: CASRAKGQITGELFF. CDR3 in DNA: TGTGCCAGCAGGGCGAAGGGACAAATCACCGGGGAGCTGTTTTTT. The rearrangement uses TRBV6-1 and TRBJ2-2; tentatively, D is TRBD1 (6 bases). This CDR3 is built from 15 residues. CDR1 MNHNS and CDR2 SASEGT come from the germline V gene. The ends were cut back, 6 bases at V and 4 bases at J, with 15 bases in the middle.

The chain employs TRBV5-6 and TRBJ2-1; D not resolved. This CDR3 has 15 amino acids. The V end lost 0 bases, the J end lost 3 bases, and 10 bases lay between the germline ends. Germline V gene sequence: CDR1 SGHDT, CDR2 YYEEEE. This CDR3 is CASSLVRLNYNEQFF. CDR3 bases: TGTGCCAGCAGCTTGGTCCGGCTAAACTACAATGAGCAGTTCTTC.

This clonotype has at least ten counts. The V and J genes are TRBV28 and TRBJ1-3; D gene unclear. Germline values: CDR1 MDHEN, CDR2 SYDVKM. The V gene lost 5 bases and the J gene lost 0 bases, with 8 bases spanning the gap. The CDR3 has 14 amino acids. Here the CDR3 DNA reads TGTGCCAGCAGTCTAACAGCCTCTGGAAACACCATATATTTT. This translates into CASSLTASGNTIYF. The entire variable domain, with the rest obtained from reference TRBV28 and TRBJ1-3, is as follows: DVKVTQSSRYLVKRTGEKVFLECVQDMDHENMFWYRQDPGLGLRLIYFSYDVKMKEKGDIPEGYSVSREKKERFSLILESASTNQTSMYLCASSLTASGNTIYFGEGSWLTVV.

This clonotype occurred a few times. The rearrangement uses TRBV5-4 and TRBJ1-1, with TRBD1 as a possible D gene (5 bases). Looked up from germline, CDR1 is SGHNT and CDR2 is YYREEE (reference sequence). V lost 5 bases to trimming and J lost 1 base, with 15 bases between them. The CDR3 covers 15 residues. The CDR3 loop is CASRPRGVGNTEAFF. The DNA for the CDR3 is TGTGCCAGCAGACCGAGAGGGGTGGGGAACACTGAAGCTTTCTTT.

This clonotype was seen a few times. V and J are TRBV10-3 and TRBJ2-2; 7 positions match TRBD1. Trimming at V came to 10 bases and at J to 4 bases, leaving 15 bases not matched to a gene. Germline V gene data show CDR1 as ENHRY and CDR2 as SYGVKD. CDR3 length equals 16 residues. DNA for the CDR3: TGTGCCACGTCCTCTACAGGGGCGATCCGCACCGGGGAGCTGTTTTTT. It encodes CATSSTGAIRTGELFF.

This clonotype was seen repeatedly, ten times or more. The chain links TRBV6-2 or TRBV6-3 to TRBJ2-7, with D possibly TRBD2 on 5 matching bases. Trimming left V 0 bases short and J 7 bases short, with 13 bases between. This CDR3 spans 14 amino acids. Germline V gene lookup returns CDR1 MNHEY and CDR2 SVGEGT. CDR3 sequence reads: CASSYSTEGSEQYF. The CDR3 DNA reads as TGTGCCAGCAGTTACTCGACTGAGGGTTCGGAGCAGTACTTC.

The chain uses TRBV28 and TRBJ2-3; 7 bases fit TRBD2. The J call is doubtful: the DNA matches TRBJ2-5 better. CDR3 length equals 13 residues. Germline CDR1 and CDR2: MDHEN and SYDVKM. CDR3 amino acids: CASRGGLRETQYF. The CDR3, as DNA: TGTGCCAGCAGGGGAGGGCTTCGGGAGACCCAGTACTTC.

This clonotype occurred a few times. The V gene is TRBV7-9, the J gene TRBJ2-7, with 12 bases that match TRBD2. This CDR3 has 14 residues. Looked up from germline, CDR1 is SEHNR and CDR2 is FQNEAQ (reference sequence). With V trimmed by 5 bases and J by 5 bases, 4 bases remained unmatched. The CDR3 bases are TGTGCCAGCAGCCAGACTAGCGGGAGCGACGAGCAGTACTTC. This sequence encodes CASSQTSGSDEQYF.

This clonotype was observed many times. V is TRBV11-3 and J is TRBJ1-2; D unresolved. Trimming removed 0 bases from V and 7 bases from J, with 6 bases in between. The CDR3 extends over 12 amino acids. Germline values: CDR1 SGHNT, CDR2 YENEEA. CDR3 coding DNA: TGTGCCAGCAGCTTAGATCGGAGTGGCTACACCTTC. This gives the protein CASSLDRSGYTF.

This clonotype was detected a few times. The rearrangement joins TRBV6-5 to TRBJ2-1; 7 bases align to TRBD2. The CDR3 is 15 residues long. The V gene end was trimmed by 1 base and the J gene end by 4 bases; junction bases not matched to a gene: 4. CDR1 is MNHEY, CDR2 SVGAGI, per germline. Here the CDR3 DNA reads TGTGCCAGCAGTTACTGGGGGGGTCAGTACAATGAGCAGTTCTTC. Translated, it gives CASSYWGGQYNEQFF.

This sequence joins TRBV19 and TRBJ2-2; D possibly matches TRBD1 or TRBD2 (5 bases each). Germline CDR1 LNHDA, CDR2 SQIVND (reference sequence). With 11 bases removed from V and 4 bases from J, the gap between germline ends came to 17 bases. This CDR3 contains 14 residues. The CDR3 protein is CAAGTVARTGELFF. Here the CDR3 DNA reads TGTGCCGCTGGGACGGTAGCGCGCACCGGGGAGCTGTTTTTT.

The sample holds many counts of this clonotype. The CDR3 nucleotides are TGTGCCAGCAGTGAAGGGGGGACCCAGTACTTC. Translating gives CASSEGGTQYF. This chain connects TRBV2 to TRBJ2-5; no reliable D call. The CDR3 totals 11 residues. V dropped 1 base and J dropped 7 bases, with 4 bases sitting between them. Germline CDR1 reads SNHLY; CDR2 reads FYNNEI.

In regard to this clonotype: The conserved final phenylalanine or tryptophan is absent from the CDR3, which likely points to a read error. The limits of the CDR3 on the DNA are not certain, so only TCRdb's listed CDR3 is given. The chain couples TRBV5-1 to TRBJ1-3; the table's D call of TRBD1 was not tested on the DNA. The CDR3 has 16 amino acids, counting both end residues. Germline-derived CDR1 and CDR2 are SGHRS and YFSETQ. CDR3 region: CASSFGRGLSGNTVYL.

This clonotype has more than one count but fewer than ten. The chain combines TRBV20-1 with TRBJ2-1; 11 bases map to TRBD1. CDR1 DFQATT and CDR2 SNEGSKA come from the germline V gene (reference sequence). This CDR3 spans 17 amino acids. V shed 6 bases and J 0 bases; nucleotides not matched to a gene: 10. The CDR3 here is CSAPGTGGSSSYNEQFF. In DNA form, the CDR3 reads TGCAGTGCCCCCGGGACAGGGGGTTCAAGCTCCTACAATGAGCAGTTCTTC.

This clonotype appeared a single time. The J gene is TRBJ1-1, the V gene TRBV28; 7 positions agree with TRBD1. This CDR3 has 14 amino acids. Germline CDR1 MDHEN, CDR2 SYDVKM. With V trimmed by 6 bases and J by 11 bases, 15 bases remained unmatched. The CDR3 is CASSAPRQGSYAFF. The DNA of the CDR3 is TGTGCCAGCAGCGCCCCTCGACAGGGAAGCTATGCTTTCTTT.

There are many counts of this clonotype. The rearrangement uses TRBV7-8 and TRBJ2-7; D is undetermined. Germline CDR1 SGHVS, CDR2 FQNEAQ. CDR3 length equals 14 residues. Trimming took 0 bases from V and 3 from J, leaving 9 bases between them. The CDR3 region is CASSLAAVYYEQYF. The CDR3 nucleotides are TGTGCCAGCAGCTTAGCGGCGGTCTACTACGAGCAGTACTTC.

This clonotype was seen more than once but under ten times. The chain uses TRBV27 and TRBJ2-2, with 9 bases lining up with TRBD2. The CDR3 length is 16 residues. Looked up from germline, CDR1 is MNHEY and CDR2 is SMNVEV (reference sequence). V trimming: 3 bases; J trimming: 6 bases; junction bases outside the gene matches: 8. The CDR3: CASSFNASGMAGELFF. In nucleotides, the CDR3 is TGTGCCAGCAGTTTTAATGCTAGCGGGATGGCCGGGGAGCTGTTTTTT.

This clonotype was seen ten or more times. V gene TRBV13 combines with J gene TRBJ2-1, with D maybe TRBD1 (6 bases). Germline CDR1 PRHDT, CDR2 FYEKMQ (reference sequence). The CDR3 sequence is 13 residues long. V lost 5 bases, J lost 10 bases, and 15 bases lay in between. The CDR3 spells CASSAGTGTEQFF. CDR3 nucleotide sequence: TGTGCCAGCAGCGCCGGGACCGGGACAGAGCAGTTCTTC.

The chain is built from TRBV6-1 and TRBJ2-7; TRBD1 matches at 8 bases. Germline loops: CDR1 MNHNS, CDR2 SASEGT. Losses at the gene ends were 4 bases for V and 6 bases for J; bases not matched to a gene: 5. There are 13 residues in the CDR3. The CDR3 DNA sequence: TGTGCCAGCAGTGTGGGACAGGTCCCCGAGCAGTACTTC. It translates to CASSVGQVPEQYF.

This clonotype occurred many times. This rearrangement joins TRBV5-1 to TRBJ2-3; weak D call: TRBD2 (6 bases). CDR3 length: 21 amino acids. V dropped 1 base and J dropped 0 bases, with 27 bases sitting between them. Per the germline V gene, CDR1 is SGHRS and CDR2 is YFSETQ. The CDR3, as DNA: TGCGCCAGCAGCTTGATCTATGGGGGGACGGAACCGGACGGAAGCACAGATACGCAGTATTTT. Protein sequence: CASSLIYGGTEPDGSTDTQYF.

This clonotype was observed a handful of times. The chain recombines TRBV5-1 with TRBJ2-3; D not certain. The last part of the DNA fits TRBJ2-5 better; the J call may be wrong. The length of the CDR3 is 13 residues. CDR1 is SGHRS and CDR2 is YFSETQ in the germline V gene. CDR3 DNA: TGCGCCAGCAGCAGGGTTACCGGGGAGACCCAGTACTTC. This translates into CASSRVTGETQYF.

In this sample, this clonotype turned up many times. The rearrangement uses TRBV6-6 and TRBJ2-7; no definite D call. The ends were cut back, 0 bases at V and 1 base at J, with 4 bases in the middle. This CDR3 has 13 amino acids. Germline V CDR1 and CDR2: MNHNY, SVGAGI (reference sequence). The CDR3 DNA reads TGTGCCAGCAGTTACTCGACATCCTACGAGCAGTACTTC. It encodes CASSYSTSYEQYF.

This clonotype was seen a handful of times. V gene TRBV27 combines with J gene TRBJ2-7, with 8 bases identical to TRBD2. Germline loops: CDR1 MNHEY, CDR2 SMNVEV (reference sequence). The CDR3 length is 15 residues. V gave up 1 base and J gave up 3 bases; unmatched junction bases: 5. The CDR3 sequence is CASSLFGGVSYEQYF. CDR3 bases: TGTGCCAGCAGTTTATTCGGGGGGGTAAGCTACGAGCAGTACTTC.

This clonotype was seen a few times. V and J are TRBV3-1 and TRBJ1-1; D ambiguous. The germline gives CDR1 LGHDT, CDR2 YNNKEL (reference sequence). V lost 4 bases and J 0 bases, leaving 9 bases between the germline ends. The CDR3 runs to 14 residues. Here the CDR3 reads CASSPRTMNTEAFF. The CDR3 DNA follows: TGTGCCAGCAGCCCCCGGACGATGAACACTGAAGCTTTCTTT.

Written as DNA, the CDR3 is TGTGCCAGCAGCTTACCTAGCGGGAGGAACACCGGGGAGCTGTTTTTT. Its protein is CASSLPSGRNTGELFF. The J gene is TRBJ2-2, the V gene TRBV11-2; TRBD2 agrees at 10 bases. The CDR3 covers 16 residues. Unmatched junction bases numbered 1, after V lost 2 bases and J lost 1 base. Germline-derived CDR1 and CDR2 are SGHAT and FQNNGV.

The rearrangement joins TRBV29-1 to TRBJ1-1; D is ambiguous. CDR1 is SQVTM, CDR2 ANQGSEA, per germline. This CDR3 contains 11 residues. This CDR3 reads CTAGRNTEAFF. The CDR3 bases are TGCACCGCCGGGAGGAACACTGAAGCTTTCTTT.

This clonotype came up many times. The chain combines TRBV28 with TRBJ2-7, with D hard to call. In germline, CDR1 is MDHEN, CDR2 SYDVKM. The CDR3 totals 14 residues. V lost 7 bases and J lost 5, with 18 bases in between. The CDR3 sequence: CASTKLPPSHEQYF. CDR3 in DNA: TGTGCCAGCACCAAACTCCCACCTTCCCACGAGCAGTACTTC.

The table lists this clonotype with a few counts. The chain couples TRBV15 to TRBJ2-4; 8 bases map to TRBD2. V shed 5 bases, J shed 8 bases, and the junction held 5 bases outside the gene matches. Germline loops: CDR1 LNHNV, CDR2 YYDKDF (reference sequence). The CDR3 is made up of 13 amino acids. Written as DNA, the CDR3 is TGTGCCACCAGCGGCGACGGGGGGGACATTCAGTACTTC. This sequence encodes CATSGDGGDIQYF.